A selection of T cell receptor beta chains follows, all from one sample in a study of T cell responses to AZD1222 COVID-19 vaccine. Produced via immunoSEQ multiplex PCR; TCRdb's table is partial and in-frame only. Here the sample spans around 150,000 clones, about nine tenths being singletons. The sequenced sample was peripheral blood, obtained on day 0 of AZD1222 vaccination. Every receptor here comes from an adult in good health. CDR3s include the opening cysteine and the closing phenylalanine or tryptophan. Each record gives: J gene, clone size, D gene, V gene, CDR3 DNA, CDR3 protein. D genes are given only for firm matches. A clone size is listed for some rows: how often the clone was seen (once, few, many), or a class if it is expanded.

>TRBJ2-2|-|-|TRBV28
TGTGCCAGCAGTCTTCGACTCTACACCGGGGAGCTGTTTTTT
CASSLRLYTGELFF
>TRBJ1-4|-|-|TRBV5-1
TGCGCCAGCAGCTCCCCCGGGACCGACACAACTAATGAAAAACTGTTTTTT
CASSSPGTDTTNEKLFF
>TRBJ1-4|-|-|TRBV28
TGTGCCAGCAGCTTGGCCCAGGGTTTTAATGAAAAACTGTTTTTT
CASSLAQGFNEKLFF
>TRBJ1-1|-|-|TRBV10-2
TGCGCCGGCCTCCCTGGGGGTGTCACTGAAGCTTTCTTT
CAGLPGGVTEAFF
>TRBJ2-1|-|TRBD1|TRBV2
TGTGCCAGCAGAGTACAGGGGAGTGAGCAGTTCTTC
CASRVQGSEQFF
>TRBJ1-2|few|-|TRBV2
TGTGCCAGCAGTGAATTCGGAGGGGATGGCTACACCTTC
CASSEFGGDGYTF
>TRBJ2-5|-|TRBD2|TRBV19
TGTGCCAGTAGTATAGGGGGGACTAGCGGGTCAGAGACCCAGTACTTC
CASSIGGTSGSETQYF
>TRBJ1-5|-|-|TRBV7-2
TGTGCCAGCAGCCCCAGTGGGGGTCAGCCCCAGCATTTT
CASSPSGGQPQHF
>TRBJ2-7|-|-|TRBV7-2
TGTGCCAGCAGCAGCCTGCCCCTGGGTCGTCCTTACGAGCAGTACTTC
CASSSLPLGRPYEQYF
>TRBJ2-3|-|-|TRBV15
TGTGCCACCAGCAGGGGACCAACGCAGTATTTT
CATSRGPTQYF
>TRBJ2-7|-|-|TRBV14
TGTGCCAGCAGCCAAGGTAGTCCAACCTCCGAGCAGTACTTC
CASSQGSPTSEQYF
>TRBJ1-5|-|TRBD1|TRBV28
TGTGCCAGCAGTTTCGGTGACAGGGGCAATCAGCCCCAGCATTTT
CASSFGDRGNQPQHF
>TRBJ2-7|-|TRBD2|TRBV3-1/TRBV3-2
TGTGCCAGCAGCCAAGAAGGAGGCGGGGGACTTCCCTACGAGCAGTACTTC
CASSQEGGGGLPYEQYF
>TRBJ2-1|-|TRBD1|TRBV5-8
TGTGCCAGCAGCTCTGGGACAGGGACCTTCTCCTACAATGAGCAGTTCTTC
CASSSGTGTFSYNEQFF
>TRBJ1-1|-|-|TRBV6-5
TGTGCCAGCAGACAGCCTGGGCTCAACACTGAAGCTTTCTTT
CASRQPGLNTEAFF
>TRBJ1-1|-|-|TRBV12-2
TGTGCAAGTCGCTCCCCGACAGCCAACACTGAAGCTTTCTTT
CASRSPTANTEAFF
>TRBJ1-3|-|-|TRBV5-1
TGCGCCAGCAGCTTGTCAGTCTCTGGAAACACCATATATTTT
CASSLSVSGNTIYF
>TRBJ1-1|-|-|TRBV5-6
TGTGCCAGCAGCCCCATCGGGGAACGTATGATGAACACTGAAGCTTTCTTT
CASSPIGERMMNTEAFF
>TRBJ1-5|once|-|TRBV29-1
TGCAGCGTTGGAGATCAGTCCAATCAGCCCCAGCATTTT
CSVGDQSNQPQHF
>TRBJ1-1|-|-|TRBV27
TGTGCCAGCCATCCACCCAACCCGGGTACTGAAGCTTTCTTT
CASHPPNPGTEAFF
>TRBJ1-3|-|TRBD1|TRBV7-2
TGTGCCAGCAGCCTTTGGGACAGCTCAGGCTCTGGAAACACCATATATTTT
CASSLWDSSGSGNTIYF
>TRBJ2-7|-|TRBD2|TRBV28
TGTGCCAGCACCTTTCAGCGGGGCCTTTCCTACGAGCAGTACTTC
CASTFQRGLSYEQYF
>TRBJ1-3|few|-|TRBV11-2
TGTGCCAGCAATGGAGGGGGGGCCAGCTTCGGAAACACCATATATTTT
CASNGGGASFGNTIYF
>TRBJ2-1|-|-|TRBV19
TGTGCCAGTAGTATACGACGAGAGGCGAATGAGCAGTTCTTC
CASSIRREANEQFF
>TRBJ2-7|-|TRBD2|TRBV3-1/TRBV3-2
TGTGCCAGCAGCCGTTTGGGGACTAGCGGATTCTACGAGCAGTACTTC
CASSRLGTSGFYEQYF
>TRBJ2-4|-|TRBD1|TRBV4-3
TGCGCCAGCAGCCGCCAGACAGGGGGCGAGGGCATTCAGTACTTC
CASSRQTGGEGIQYF
>TRBJ2-7|few|-|TRBV6-1
TGTGCCAGCAGTGAGTCGCCAGGGACCGGCGAGCAGTACTTC
CASSESPGTGEQYF
>TRBJ2-3|few|-|TRBV6-4
TGTGCCAGCAGTAGGGGAAGCACAGATACGCAGTATTTT
CASSRGSTDTQYF
>TRBJ1-2|once|TRBD1|TRBV6-5
TGTGCCAGCAGCGCACCCGGACAGGGTCGGGGCTACACCTTC
CASSAPGQGRGYTF
>TRBJ2-7|-|TRBD2|TRBV4-3
TGCGCCAGCAGCCAGCTAGCGGGCACCTACGAGCAGTACTTC
CASSQLAGTYEQYF
>TRBJ1-5|-|-|TRBV18
TGTGCCAGCTCACCGGACAGCATAGGGGGTGCTCAGCCCCAGCATTTT
CASSPDSIGGAQPQHF
>TRBJ1-2|-|-|TRBV27
TGTGCCAGCAGTCCTCGGGGGGCGTACTATGGCTACACCTTC
CASSPRGAYYGYTF
>TRBJ2-1|few|TRBD1|TRBV5-8
TGTGCCAGCAGCTTACACAGGGGACAAACTAGCAATGAGCAGTTCTTC
CASSLHRGQTSNEQFF
>TRBJ2-7|-|-|TRBV5-4
TGTGCCAGCAATCGGGACACCGATTACGAGCAGTACTTC
CASNRDTDYEQYF
>TRBJ2-2|-|-|TRBV27
TGTGCCAGCAGTTCGACTCTTAACACCGGGGAGCTGTTTTTT
CASSSTLNTGELFF
>TRBJ2-1|-|-|TRBV5-6
TGTGCCAGCAGCCCTTATTCTCATGAGCAGTTCTTC
CASSPYSHEQFF
>TRBJ2-2|-|TRBD2|TRBV6-6
TGTGCCACCCACAGCGGGATGGGGACCGGGGAGCTGTTTTTT
CATHSGMGTGELFF
>TRBJ1-5|-|-|TRBV7-8
TGTGCCGCCGCCGTTTCGGTCAATCAGCCCCAGCATTTT
CAAAVSVNQPQHF
>TRBJ2-1|-|-|TRBV19
TGTGCCAGTAGTTTTACTAGCGAGCAGTTCTTC
CASSFTSEQFF
>TRBJ2-1|-|-|TRBV7-2
TGTGCCAGCAGCTTAGCTATCGGGACGCAGTACAATGAGCAGTTCTTC
CASSLAIGTQYNEQFF
>TRBJ2-1|-|-|TRBV7-2
TGTGCCAGCAGCCCCGAAACGGAGCAGTTCTTC
CASSPETEQFF
>TRBJ1-6|-|-|TRBV7-6
TGTGCCAGCAGAGACACCTCCTATAATTCACCCCTCCACTTT
CASRDTSYNSPLHF
>TRBJ1-3|-|-|TRBV6-6
TGTGCCAGCAGCGCAGGGCAGGCTGGAAACACCATATATTTT
CASSAGQAGNTIYF
>TRBJ2-3|-|TRBD2|TRBV9
TGTGCCAGCAGCGCAAAGGGTAGCGGGGGCCCGGGTACGCAGTATTTT
CASSAKGSGGPGTQYF
>TRBJ1-2|-|TRBD1|TRBV3-1/TRBV3-2
TGTGCCAGCAGCCAAGACGGACAGGGGAGGAACTATGGCTACACCTTC
CASSQDGQGRNYGYTF
>TRBJ2-7|-|-|TRBV3-1/TRBV3-2
TGTGCCAGCAGCCTGCAGGGGGGCCACGAGCAGTACTTC
CASSLQGGHEQYF